What follows are 6 T cell receptor beta chains derived from one specimen sequenced in a study of blood T cell repertoires in COVID-19 (TCRdb year 2020). Library preparation was by the immunoSEQ multiplex PCR assay. The table was pulled from immuneACCESS by TCRdb, which kept in-frame rearrangements only. Such tables lose some clones; where checked, under half of the loss comes from unresolved V genes, and the rest has no known cause. This sample lists about 71,000 clones; around 84% were detected once. The ten most abundant clones make up approximately 6.6% of the sample. Specimen: peripheral blood. The receptor set was obtained from a man aged 50 to 59 with active COVID-19.

The chain links TRBV13 to TRBJ2-3; D unresolved. V was trimmed by 3 bases and J by 3 bases, leaving 7 bases between them. The CDR3 covers 13 residues. Germline loops: CDR1 PRHDT, CDR2 FYEKMQ (reference sequence). DNA of the CDR3: TGTGCCAGCAGCTTCACTGAGACAGATACGCAGTATTTT. It specifies CASSFTETDTQYF.

The chain carries TRBV25-1 and TRBJ1-6; D possibly corresponds to TRBD1 (6 bases). The CDR3 is made up of 15 amino acids. Germline loops: CDR1 MGHDK, CDR2 SYGVNS. The V end lost 8 bases, the J end lost 4 bases, and 15 bases lay between the germline ends. As DNA, the CDR3 is TGTGCCAGCCGCCCCACAGGGATTTATAATTCACCCCTCCACTTT. Residues: CASRPTGIYNSPLHF.

The CDR3 DNA sequence: TGTGCCAGCACCCCATCACATCTAGCGGGAGTAAGGGGTACGCAGTATTTT. Translation: CASTPSHLAGVRGTQYF. The chain is built from TRBV11-2 and TRBJ2-3; 10 bases are shared with TRBD2. Trimming took 7 bases from V and 8 from J; bases not matched to a gene: 18. The CDR3 is 17 residues long. In germline, CDR1 is SGHAT, CDR2 FQNNGV. Full variable domain (missing parts from reference TRBV11-2 and TRBJ2-3): EAGVAQSPRYKIIEKRQSVAFWCNPISGHATLYWYQQILGQGPKLLIQFQNNGVVDDSQLPKDRFSAERLKGVDSTLKIQPAKLEDSAVYLCASTPSHLAGVRGTQYFGPGTRLTVL.

This clone was seen more than once but under ten times. The chain uses TRBV5-4 and TRBJ2-1, with 11 bases lining up with TRBD2. The V gene's germline CDR1 is SGHNT and CDR2 YYREEE (reference sequence). The length of the CDR3 is 14 residues. With V trimmed by 3 bases and J by 8 bases, 4 bases remained unmatched. DNA of the CDR3: TGTGCCAGCAGCTGGTCGGGACTAGCGGATGAGCAGTTCTTC. It is translated as CASSWSGLADEQFF.

CDR3 residues: CASSSGQGVGTEAFF. CDR3 bases: TGTGCCAGCAGCTCGGGACAGGGTGTGGGCACTGAAGCTTTCTTT. The gene calls are TRBV5-4 and TRBJ1-1; the match to TRBD1 covers 9 bases. The J segment lost 4 bases and the V segment lost 3 bases, leaving 7 bases of the junction unmatched. The V gene's germline CDR1 is SGHNT and CDR2 YYREEE (reference sequence). The length of the CDR3 is 15 residues.

The rearrangement joins TRBV7-3 to TRBJ2-5, with TRBD2 identical over 15 bases. The CDR3 loop spans 16 amino acids. Germline V lookup: CDR1 SGHTA, CDR2 FQGTGA. With 5 bases clipped from V and 2 bases from J, the junction kept 3 bases outside the gene matches. This CDR3 reads CASSEGLAGGQETQYF. The CDR3 DNA follows: TGTGCCAGCAGCGAAGGACTAGCGGGGGGGCAAGAGACCCAGTACTTC.